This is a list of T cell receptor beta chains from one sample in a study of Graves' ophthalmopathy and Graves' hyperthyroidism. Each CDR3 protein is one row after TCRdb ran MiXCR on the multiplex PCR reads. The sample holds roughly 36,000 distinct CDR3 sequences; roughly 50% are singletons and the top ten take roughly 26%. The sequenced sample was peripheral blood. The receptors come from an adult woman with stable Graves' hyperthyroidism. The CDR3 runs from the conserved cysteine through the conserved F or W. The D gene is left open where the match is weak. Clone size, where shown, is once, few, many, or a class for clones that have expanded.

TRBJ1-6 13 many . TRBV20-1 CSARTGRESPLHF TGCAGTGCTAGAACAGGGAGAGAGTCACCCCTCCACTTT
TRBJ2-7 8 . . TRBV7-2 CASSLSRF TGTGCCAGCAGCTTAAGTCGGTTC
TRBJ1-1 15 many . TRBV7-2 CASSLSVSWYTEAFF TGTGCCAGCAGCTTATCGGTTTCGTGGTACACTGAAGCTTTCTTT
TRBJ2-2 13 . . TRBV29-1 CSVAGGSTGELFF TGCAGCGTTGCGGGGGGCAGCACCGGGGAGCTGTTTTTT
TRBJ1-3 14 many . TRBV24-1 CATNPQGSGNTIYF TGTGCCACCAACCCACAGGGAAGTGGAAACACCATATATTTT
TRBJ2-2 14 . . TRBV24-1 CATSEFANTGELFF TGTGCCACCAGTGAGTTCGCGAACACCGGGGAGCTGTTTTTT
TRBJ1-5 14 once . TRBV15 CATSRQGSDQPQHF TGTGCCACCAGCAGGCAGGGGTCGGATCAGCCCCAGCATTTT
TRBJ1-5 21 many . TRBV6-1 CASSEGLGREVVRGRNQPQHF TGTGCCAGCAGTGAAGGCCTGGGCAGGGAAGTAGTTCGGGGTCGCAATCAGCCCCAGCATTTT
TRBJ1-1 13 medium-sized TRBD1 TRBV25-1 CASRGQANTEAFF TGTGCCAGCAGAGGACAGGCGAACACTGAAGCTTTCTTT
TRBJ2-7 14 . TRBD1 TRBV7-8 CASRRDRGFYEQYF TGTGCCAGCAGGCGGGACAGGGGGTTCTACGAGCAGTACTTC
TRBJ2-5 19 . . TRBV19 CASSMQRDDYTFGSGTQYF .
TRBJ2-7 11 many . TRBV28 CASSSVGEQYF TGTGCCAGCAGTTCCGTGGGAGAGCAGTACTTC
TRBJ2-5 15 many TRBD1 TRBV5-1 CASSPRQGPRETQYF TGCGCCAGCAGCCCCCGACAGGGGCCGCGAGAGACCCAGTACTTC
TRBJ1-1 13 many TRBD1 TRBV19 CASGDRGNTEAFF TGTGCCAGCGGGGACAGGGGGAACACTGAAGCTTTCTTT
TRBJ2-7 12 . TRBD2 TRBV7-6 CARRLAGLEQYF TGTGCTAGACGGCTAGCGGGACTCGAGCAGTACTTC
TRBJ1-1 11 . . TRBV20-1 CSALMNTEAFF TGCAGTGCCCTTATGAACACTGAAGCTTTCTTT
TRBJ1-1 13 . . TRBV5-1 CASRRGENTEAFF TGCGCCAGCAGGCGAGGGGAAAACACTGAAGCTTTCTTT
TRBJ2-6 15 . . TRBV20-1 CSARDGGSGANVLTF TGCAGTGCTAGAGATGGGGGCTCTGGGGCCAACGTCCTGACTTTC
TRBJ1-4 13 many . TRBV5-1 CASSGQANEKLFF TGCGCCAGCAGCGGGCAGGCTAATGAAAAACTGTTTTTT
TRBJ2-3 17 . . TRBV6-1 CASSGGSRGKGPDTQYF TGTGCCAGCAGTGGTGGGAGTCGGGGCAAGGGCCCAGATACGCAGTATTTT
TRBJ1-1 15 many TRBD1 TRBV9 CASSVGGTGPTEAFF TGTGCCAGCAGCGTAGGTGGGACAGGGCCCACTGAAGCTTTCTTT
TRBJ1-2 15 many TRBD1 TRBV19 CASSIGTGSNYGYTF TGTGCCAGTAGTATAGGGACAGGGTCTAACTATGGCTACACCTTC
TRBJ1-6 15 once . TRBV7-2 CASSPPERGRSPLHF TGTGCCAGCAGCCCGCCGGAGAGGGGCAGGTCACCCCTCCACTTT
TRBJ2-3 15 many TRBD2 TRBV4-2 CASSQDGTSTDTQYF TGTGCCAGCAGCCAGGACGGGACTAGTACAGATACGCAGTATTTT
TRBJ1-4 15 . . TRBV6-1 CASSDQASTNEKLFF TGTGCCAGCAGTGACCAGGCTTCAACTAATGAAAAACTGTTTTTT
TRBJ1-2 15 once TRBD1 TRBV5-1 CASSFTGTGGRGYTF TGCGCCAGCAGCTTTACCGGGACAGGGGGCAGAGGCTACACCTTC
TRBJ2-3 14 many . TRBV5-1 CASSRRVRTDTQYF TGCGCCAGCAGCCGGAGGGTCCGCACAGATACGCAGTATTTT
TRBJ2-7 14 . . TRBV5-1 CASSLGQLSYEQYF TGCGCCAGCAGCTTGGGACAGCTGTCCTACGAGCAGTACTTT
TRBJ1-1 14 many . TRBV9 CASSAQPANTEAFF TGTGCCAGCAGCGCACAACCAGCGAACACTGAAGCTTTCTTT
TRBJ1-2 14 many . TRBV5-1 CASSLDHRAEGYTF TGCGCCAGCAGCTTGGACCACAGGGCGGAAGGCTACACCTTC
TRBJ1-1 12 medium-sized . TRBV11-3 CASTVGSTEAFF TGTGCCAGCACCGTAGGGTCCACTGAAGCTTTCTTT
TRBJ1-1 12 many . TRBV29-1 CSERGIGTEAFF TGCAGCGAACGGGGTATCGGCACTGAAGCTTTCTTT
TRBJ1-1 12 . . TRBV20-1 CSAPGRHTEAFF TGCAGTGCCCCGGGGAGACACACTGAAGCTTTCTTT
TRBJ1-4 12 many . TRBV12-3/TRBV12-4 CASSFRPGELFF TGTGCCAGCAGTTTTCGTCCGGGCGAACTGTTTTTT
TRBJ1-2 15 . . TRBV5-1 CASSLVAGQNYGYTF TGCGCCAGCAGCTTGGTTGCGGGGCAAAACTATGGCTACACCTTC
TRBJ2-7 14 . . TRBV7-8 CASSHGIAIYEQYF TGTGCCAGCAGCCATGGGATTGCAATCTACGAGCAGTACTTC
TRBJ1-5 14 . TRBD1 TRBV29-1 CSVRQGTGIQPQHF TGCAGCGTACGCCAGGGGACAGGAATTCAGCCCCAGCATTTT
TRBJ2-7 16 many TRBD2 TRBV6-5 CASSYSGGVVFYEQYF TGTGCCAGCAGTTACTCCGGGGGGGTTGTCTTCTACGAGCAGTACTTC
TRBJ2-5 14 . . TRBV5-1 CASSLGQSQETQYF TGCGCCAGCAGCTTGGGACAGTCCCAAGAGACCCAGTACTTC
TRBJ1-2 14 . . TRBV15 CATSSGGLGYGYTF TGTGCCACCAGCAGTGGGGGGCTTGGCTATGGCTACACCTTC
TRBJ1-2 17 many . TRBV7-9 CASSFRSVFSTRHGYTF TGTGCCAGCAGCTTTCGGTCCGTCTTTTCGACGAGACATGGCTACACCTTC
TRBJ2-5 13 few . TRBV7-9 CASSWLGEETQYF TGTGCCAGCAGCTGGTTAGGGGAAGAGACCCAGTACTTC
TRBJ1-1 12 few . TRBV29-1 CSDGGPNTEAFF TGCAGCGACGGGGGCCCCAACACTGAAGCTTTCTTT
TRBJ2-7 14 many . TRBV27 CASSLRDGLYEQYF TGTGCCAGCAGTCTTCGGGACGGACTGTACGAGCAGTACTTC
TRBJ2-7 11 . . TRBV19 CASSNANEQYF TGTGCCAGTAGTAATGCGAACGAGCAGTACTTC